Here is one TCR beta chain with its context. Its antigen is as yet unknown. The data originate from a study of T cells expressing NK-cell markers. The wider study: It was sorted CD3+CD56+NKG2C+, CD3+CD56+NKG2C- and CD3+CD56-NKG2C+ T cells that supplied the TCR beta repertoires.

Scientists made TCR beta cDNA using 5'RACE template switching with UMIs. TCRdb reprocessed the 5' RACE reads and stores each CDR3 protein as one record, lacking DNA. The sample holds 25,000 to 35,000 distinct CDR3 sequences. CDR1 is SGHAT, CDR2 FQNNGV, per germline. The CDR3 runs to 15 residues. Study-wide findings and caveats: The CD3+CD56-NKG2C+ fraction of four donors was likewise dominated by these clonotypes. CD8+ T cells in a handful of donors included dominant NKG2C+ clonotypes at roughly 1.0-7.0%.

The rearrangement links TRBV11-2 to TRBJ2-1; as DNA is missing, the TRBD2 call by TCRdb cannot be tested. Sample: blood T cells: a sorted CD56 or NKG2C T cell subset, CD4+ or CD8+ T cells, or bulk PBMC T cells (not recorded which). The sequence was collected from a woman aged 18 to 75 in good health. This CDR3 is CASSRDLSSYNEQFF.